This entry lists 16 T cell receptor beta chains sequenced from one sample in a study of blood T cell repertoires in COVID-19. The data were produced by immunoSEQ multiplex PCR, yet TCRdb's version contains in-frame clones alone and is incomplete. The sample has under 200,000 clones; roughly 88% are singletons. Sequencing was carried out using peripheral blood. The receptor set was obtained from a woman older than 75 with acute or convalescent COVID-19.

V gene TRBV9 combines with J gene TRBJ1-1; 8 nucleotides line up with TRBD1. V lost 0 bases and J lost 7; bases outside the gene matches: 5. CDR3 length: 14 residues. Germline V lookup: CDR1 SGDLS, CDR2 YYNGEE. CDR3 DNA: TGTGCCAGCAGCGTAGGATCAGGGGGCGGTGAAGCTTTCTTT. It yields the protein CASSVGSGGGEAFF.

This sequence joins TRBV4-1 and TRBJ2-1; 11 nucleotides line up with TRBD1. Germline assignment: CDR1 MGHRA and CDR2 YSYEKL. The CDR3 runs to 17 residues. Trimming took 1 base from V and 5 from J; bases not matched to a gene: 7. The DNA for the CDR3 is TGCGCCAGCAGCCAAGGCCCGATGGGACAGGGGGACAATGAGCAGTTCTTC. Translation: CASSQGPMGQGDNEQFF.

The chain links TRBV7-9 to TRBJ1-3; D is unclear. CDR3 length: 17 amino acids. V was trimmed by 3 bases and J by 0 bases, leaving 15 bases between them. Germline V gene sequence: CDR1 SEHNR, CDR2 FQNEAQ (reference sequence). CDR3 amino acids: CASSFDRAGLSGNTIYF. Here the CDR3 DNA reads TGTGCCAGCAGCTTTGACCGAGCAGGTCTCTCTGGAAACACCATATATTTT.

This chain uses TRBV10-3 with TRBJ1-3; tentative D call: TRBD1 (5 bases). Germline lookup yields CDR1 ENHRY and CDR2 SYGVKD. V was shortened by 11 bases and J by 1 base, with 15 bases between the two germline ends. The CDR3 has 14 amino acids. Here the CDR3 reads CAATRGVSGNTIYF. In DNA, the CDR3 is TGTGCCGCGACCCGGGGGGTTTCTGGAAACACCATATATTTT.

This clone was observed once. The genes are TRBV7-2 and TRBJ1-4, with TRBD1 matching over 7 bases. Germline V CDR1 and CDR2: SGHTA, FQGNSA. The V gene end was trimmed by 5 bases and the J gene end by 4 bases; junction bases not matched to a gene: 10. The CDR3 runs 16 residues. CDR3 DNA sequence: TGTGCCAGCAGCCCACACCCGGACAGGATTAATGAAAAACTGTTTTTT. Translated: CASSPHPDRINEKLFF.

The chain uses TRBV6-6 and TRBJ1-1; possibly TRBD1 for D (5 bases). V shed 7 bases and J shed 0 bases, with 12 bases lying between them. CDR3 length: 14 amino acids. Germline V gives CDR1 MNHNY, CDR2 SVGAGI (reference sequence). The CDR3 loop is CASIPGRLNTEAFF. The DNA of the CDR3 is TGTGCCAGCATCCCAGGGAGGTTGAACACTGAAGCTTTCTTT.

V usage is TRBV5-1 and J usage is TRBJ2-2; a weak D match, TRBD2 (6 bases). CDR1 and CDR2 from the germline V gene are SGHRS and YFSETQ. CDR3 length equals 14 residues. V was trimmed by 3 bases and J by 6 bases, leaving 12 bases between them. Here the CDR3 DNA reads TGCGCCAGCAGCTGGGGCCGGGGGTCCGGGGAGCTGTTTTTT. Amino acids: CASSWGRGSGELFF.

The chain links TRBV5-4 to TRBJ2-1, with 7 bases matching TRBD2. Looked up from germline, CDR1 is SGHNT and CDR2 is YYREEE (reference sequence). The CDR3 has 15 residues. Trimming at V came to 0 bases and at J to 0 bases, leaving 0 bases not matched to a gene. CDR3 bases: TGTGCCAGCAGCTTGGCTAGCGGCTCCTACAATGAGCAGTTCTTC. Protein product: CASSLASGSYNEQFF.

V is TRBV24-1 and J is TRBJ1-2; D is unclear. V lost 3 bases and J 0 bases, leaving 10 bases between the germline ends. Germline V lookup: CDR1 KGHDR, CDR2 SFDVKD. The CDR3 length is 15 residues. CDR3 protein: CATSDPHSSNYGYTF. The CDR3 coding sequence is TGTGCCACCAGTGATCCGCACAGTTCTAACTATGGCTACACCTTC.

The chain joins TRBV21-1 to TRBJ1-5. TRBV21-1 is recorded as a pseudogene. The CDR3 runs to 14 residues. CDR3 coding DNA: TGTGCCAGCAGCATGGGCGGGGGATGTCAGCCCCAGCATTTT. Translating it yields CASSMGGGCQPQHF.

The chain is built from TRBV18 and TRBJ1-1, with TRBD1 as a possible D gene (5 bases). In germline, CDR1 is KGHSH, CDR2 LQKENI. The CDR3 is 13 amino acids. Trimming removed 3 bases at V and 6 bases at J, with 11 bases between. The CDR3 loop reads CASSPEQVAEAFF. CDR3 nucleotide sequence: TGTGCCAGCTCACCGGAACAGGTGGCTGAAGCTTTCTTT. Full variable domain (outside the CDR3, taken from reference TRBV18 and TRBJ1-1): NAGVMQNPRHLVRRRGQEARLRCSPMKGHSHVYWYRQLPEEGLKFMVYLQKENIIDESGMPKERFSAEFPKEGPSILRIQQVVRGDSAAYFCASSPEQVAEAFFGQGTRLTVV.

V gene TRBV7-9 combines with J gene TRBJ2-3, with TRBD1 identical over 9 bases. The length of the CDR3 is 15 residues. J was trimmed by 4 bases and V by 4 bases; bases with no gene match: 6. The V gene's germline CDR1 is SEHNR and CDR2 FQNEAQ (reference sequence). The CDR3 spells CASSWGQGDADTQYF. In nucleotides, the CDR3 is TGTGCCAGCAGCTGGGGACAGGGAGATGCAGATACGCAGTATTTT.

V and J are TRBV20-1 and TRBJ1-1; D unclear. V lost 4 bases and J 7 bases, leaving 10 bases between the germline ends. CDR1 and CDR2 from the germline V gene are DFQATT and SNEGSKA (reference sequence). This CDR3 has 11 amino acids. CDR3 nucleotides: TGCAGTGCTACCTGGGAGGGTGAAGCTTTCTTT. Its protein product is CSATWEGEAFF.

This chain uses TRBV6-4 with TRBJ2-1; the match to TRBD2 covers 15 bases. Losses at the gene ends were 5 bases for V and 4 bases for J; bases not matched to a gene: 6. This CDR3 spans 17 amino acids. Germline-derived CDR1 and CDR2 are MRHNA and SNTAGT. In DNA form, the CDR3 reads TGTGCCAGCAGTAGGACTAGCGGGAGGGCCGCGTACAATGAGCAGTTCTTC. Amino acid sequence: CASSRTSGRAAYNEQFF.

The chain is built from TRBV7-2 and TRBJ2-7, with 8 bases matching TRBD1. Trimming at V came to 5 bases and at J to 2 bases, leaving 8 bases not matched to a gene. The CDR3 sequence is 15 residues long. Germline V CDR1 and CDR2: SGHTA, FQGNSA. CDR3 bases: TGTGCCAGCAGCGAACGCGGGACAGGCACCTACGAGCAGTACTTC. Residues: CASSERGTGTYEQYF.

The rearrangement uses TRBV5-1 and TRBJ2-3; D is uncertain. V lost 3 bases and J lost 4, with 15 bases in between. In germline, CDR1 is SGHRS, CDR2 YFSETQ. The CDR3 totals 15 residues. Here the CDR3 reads CASSSQVGSSDTQYF. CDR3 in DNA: TGCGCCAGCAGCTCCCAAGTCGGTAGCTCAGATACGCAGTATTTT.